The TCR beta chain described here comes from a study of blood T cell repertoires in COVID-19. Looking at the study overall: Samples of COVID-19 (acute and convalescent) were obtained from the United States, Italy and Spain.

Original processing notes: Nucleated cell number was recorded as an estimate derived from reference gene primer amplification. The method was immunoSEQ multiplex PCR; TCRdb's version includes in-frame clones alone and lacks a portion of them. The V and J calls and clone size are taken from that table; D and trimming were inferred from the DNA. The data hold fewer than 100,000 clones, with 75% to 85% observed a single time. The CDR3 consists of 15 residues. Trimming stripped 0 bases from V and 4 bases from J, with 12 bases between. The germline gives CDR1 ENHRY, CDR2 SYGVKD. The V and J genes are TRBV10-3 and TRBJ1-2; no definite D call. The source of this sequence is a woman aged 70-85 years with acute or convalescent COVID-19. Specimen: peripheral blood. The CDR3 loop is CAISESKLASYGYTF. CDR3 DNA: TGTGCCATCAGTGAGTCGAAGCTAGCGAGCTATGGCTACACCTTC.